The 32 T cell receptor beta chains below all came from one sample that was sequenced in a study of T cell repertoires in aging, cancer and after chemotherapy. Amplification of TCR beta used genomic DNA extracted from peripheral blood. Rearranged V-D-J TRB sequences were amplified with a mixed TRB-A/B primer pool. From the multiplex PCR reads, TCRdb called clonotypes with MiXCR, one entry per CDR3 protein. The sample holds fewer than 8,500 distinct CDR3 sequences; approximately 31% are singletons and the top ten take around 8%. Sequenced material: blood. Source of these receptors: a human donor with a blood cancer.

The chain has TRBV6-1 and TRBJ2-6, with D perhaps TRBD1 or TRBD2 (6 bases each). CDR1 is MNHNS and CDR2 is SASEGT in the germline V gene. Trimming left V 7 bases short and J 1 base short, with 14 bases between. The CDR3 has 16 residues. The CDR3 protein is CASNDRGVSGANVLTF. The CDR3, as DNA: TGTGCCAGCAACGATAGGGGGGTGTCTGGGGCCAACGTCCTGACTTTC.

This clonotype was seen a few times. The chain joins TRBV6-5 to TRBJ1-5, with D unresolved. Germline CDR1 MNHEY, CDR2 SVGAGI. V was cut by 6 bases and J by 0 bases, with 12 bases left in between. There are 15 residues in the CDR3. The CDR3 sequence: CASSPSGISNQPQHF. CDR3 DNA: TGTGCCAGCAGCCCATCGGGTATTAGCAATCAGCCCCAGCATTTT.

By share, this clonotype counts as medium-sized. This sequence joins TRBV27 and TRBJ1-2; D is unresolved. CDR1 is MNHEY, CDR2 SMNVEV, per germline (reference sequence). The V end was cut by 6 bases, the J end by 1 base, with 3 bases between. The CDR3 loop spans 11 amino acids. This chain's CDR3 is CASRHNYGYTF. The CDR3 nucleotides are TGTGCCAGCAGGCATAACTATGGCTACACCTTC.

The chain uses TRBV19 and TRBJ2-3; 9 nucleotides align to TRBD2. Per the germline V gene, CDR1 is LNHDA and CDR2 is SQIVND (reference sequence). V trimming: 4 bases; J trimming: 4 bases; junction bases outside the gene matches: 0. The CDR3 contains 13 residues. The CDR3 nucleotides are TGTGCCAGTAGTAGCGGGGGGGCAGATACGCAGTATTTT. It codes for CASSSGGADTQYF.

V and J are TRBV7-9 and TRBJ2-7, with D possibly called TRBD1 or TRBD2 (5 bases each). Germline CDR1 SEHNR, CDR2 FQNEAQ (reference sequence). Trimming removed 3 bases at V and 2 bases at J, with 11 bases between. The CDR3 is 14 amino acids. The CDR3 DNA reads TGTGCCAGCAGCTTTGGGACCGCAGCCTACGAGCAGTACTTC. It yields the protein CASSFGTAAYEQYF.

The chain has TRBV24-1 and TRBJ2-3; the D gene is possibly TRBD2 (6 bases). Looked up from germline, CDR1 is KGHDR and CDR2 is SFDVKD. This CDR3 has 15 amino acids. V was shortened by 4 bases and J by 1 base, with 11 bases between the two germline ends. In nucleotides, the CDR3 is TGTGCCACCAGTGACGGGAGTTTGGGCACAGATACGCAGTATTTT. Its translation is CATSDGSLGTDTQYF.

This clonotype was observed a few times. This sequence joins TRBV7-2 and TRBJ2-6, with TRBD1 matching 9 bases. Germline V gives CDR1 SGHTA, CDR2 FQGNSA. The V and J ends lost 3 bases and 1 base, in that order; junction bases with no gene match: 10. This CDR3 has 19 amino acids. The CDR3 DNA follows: TGTGCCAGCAGCTTCGCCCCGGGACAGGGACCGTCTGGGGCCAACGTCCTGACTTTC. Translation: CASSFAPGQGPSGANVLTF.

V usage is TRBV4-2 and J usage is TRBJ1-5, with D perhaps TRBD1 (5 bases). The V gene's germline CDR1 is LGHNA and CDR2 YNFKEQ. There are 17 residues in the CDR3. V lost 0 bases to trimming and J lost 0 bases, with 12 bases between them. The CDR3 region has the DNA TGTGCCAGCAGCCAAGACGGGGGAACCTATAGCAATCAGCCCCAGCATTTT. It codes for CASSQDGGTYSNQPQHF.

V is TRBV6-5 and J is TRBJ1-2; 7 nucleotides agree with TRBD1. CDR1 is MNHEY, CDR2 SVGAGI, per germline. The CDR3 is 16 amino acids. J gave up 4 bases and V 2 bases, and 10 bases lay outside the gene matches. The CDR3 loop reads CASSYGQARVGYGYTF. The CDR3 DNA reads TGTGCCAGCAGTTACGGACAGGCGCGGGTGGGCTATGGCTACACCTTC.

This clonotype has just a few counts. This sequence joins TRBV4-3 and TRBJ2-6; D is uncertain. The germline V and J ends were trimmed by 0 bases and 0 bases, with 6 bases remaining between them. The CDR3 sequence is 16 residues long. Germline V gene lookup returns CDR1 LGHNA and CDR2 YSLEER. CDR3 nucleotide sequence: TGCGCCAGCAGCCAAGAAGCCAGCTCTGGGGCCAACGTCCTGACTTTC. It is translated as CASSQEASSGANVLTF.

This clonotype was seen only a few times. The J gene is TRBJ2-3, the V gene TRBV5-1, with unresolved D. From germline, CDR1 is SGHRS and CDR2 YFSETQ. The CDR3 is made up of 17 amino acids. V lost 0 bases and J lost 2, with 16 bases in between. This CDR3 is CASSLAYEFGLTDTQYF. CDR3 in DNA: TGCGCCAGCAGCTTGGCTTATGAGTTTGGCCTCACAGATACGCAGTATTTT.

J is TRBJ2-6 and V is TRBV6-4; no clear D gene. V lost 2 bases, J lost 0 bases, and 5 bases lay in between. Germline V gene data show CDR1 as MRHNA and CDR2 as SNTAGT. There are 15 residues in the CDR3. CDR3 sequence reads: CASSDKNSGANVLTF. The DNA for the CDR3 is TGTGCCAGCAGTGACAAAAACTCTGGGGCCAACGTCCTGACTTTC.

This clonotype was seen a single time. One base away lies a much larger clone, so this may be a sequencing read error. The V call is TRBV18, the J call TRBJ2-5; D may be TRBD1 or TRBD2 (6 bases each). Trimming pared 0 bases from V and 11 bases from J, leaving 22 bases between. In germline, CDR1 is KGHSH, CDR2 LQKENI. The CDR3 is made up of 16 amino acids. DNA of the CDR3: TGTGCCAGCTCACCACCGGGGGGCCAGGACTACAATGAGCAGTACTTC. Its protein is CASSPPGGQDYNEQYF.

Notes on this clonotype: A much larger clone lies a single base off, so this may be a read error. V and J are TRBV15 and TRBJ2-3; 7 bases line up with TRBD1. The germline CDR1 and CDR2 sequences are LNHNV and YYDKDF (reference sequence). The CDR3 loop spans 15 amino acids. CDR3 in DNA: TGTGCCACCAGCAGAGAGAGGGGGCACACAGATATGCAGTATTTT. Its protein is CATSRERGHTDMQYF.

This clonotype ranks as medium-sized. The chain employs TRBV11-3 and TRBJ2-7; no reliable D call. This CDR3 is 14 amino acids long. V was trimmed by 1 base and J by 4 bases, leaving 11 bases between them. From germline, CDR1 is SGHNT and CDR2 YENEEA. The CDR3 reads CASSLGWRQYEQYF. CDR3 bases: TGTGCCAGCAGCTTAGGTTGGCGGCAATACGAGCAGTACTTC.

V gene TRBV5-6 combines with J gene TRBJ1-6; a weak D match, TRBD1 (5 bases). From germline, CDR1 is SGHDT and CDR2 YYEEEE. The CDR3 runs to 16 residues. V lost 4 bases and J 7 bases, leaving 18 bases between the germline ends. The CDR3, as DNA: TGTGCCAGCAGCATGAGGACCGGGACTCTAAATTCACCCCTCCACTTT. This translates into CASSMRTGTLNSPLHF.

The chain employs TRBV10-3 and TRBJ2-3, with TRBD2 matching over 8 bases. In germline, CDR1 is ENHRY, CDR2 SYGVKD. Germline trimming cut 6 bases from V and 4 bases from J; bases unmatched to any gene: 9. This CDR3 is 15 amino acids long. CDR3 DNA sequence: TGTGCCATCAGACCAAGCGGGGGAGTGTCAGATACGCAGTATTTT. This encodes CAIRPSGGVSDTQYF.

The J gene is TRBJ2-1, the V gene TRBV5-4, with 13 bases fitting TRBD2. Germline CDR1 and CDR2: SGHNT and YYREEE (reference sequence). V shed 4 bases and J 9 bases; nucleotides not matched to a gene: 13. CDR3 length: 17 residues. The DNA of the CDR3 is TGTGCCAGCAGCGCCCGACTAGCGGGGGGCTTTAATCGTGAGCAGTTCTTC. It translates to CASSARLAGGFNREQFF.

The chain has TRBV5-6 and TRBJ2-7; the D is unclear. Germline V CDR1 and CDR2: SGHDT, YYEEEE. This CDR3 comprises 12 residues. V dropped 0 bases and J dropped 2 bases, with 3 bases sitting between them. CDR3 region: CASSLEAYEQYF. The CDR3 DNA reads TGTGCCAGCAGCTTGGAAGCCTACGAGCAGTACTTC.

This clonotype was recorded a few times. V is TRBV11-3 and J is TRBJ2-7, with D unresolved. Between the trimmed V and J ends, which lost 4 bases and 3 bases, there was a span of 16 bases. The CDR3 sequence is 15 residues long. The germline CDR1 and CDR2 sequences are SGHNT and YENEEA. CDR3 sequence reads: CASSSYRSSHYEQYF. DNA for the CDR3: TGTGCCAGCAGCTCGTATCGGAGTTCCCACTACGAGCAGTACTTC.

This clonotype appeared a few times. The chain carries TRBV20-1 and TRBJ1-2; 7 positions agree with TRBD1. The CDR3 totals 15 residues. After removal of 0 bases from V and 7 bases from J, the junction contained 11 bases not matched to a gene. CDR1 and CDR2 (germline): DFQATT, SNEGSKA (reference sequence). CDR3 sequence: CSAREGTLAGGGYTF. For the CDR3, the DNA is TGCAGTGCTAGAGAGGGGACACTGGCAGGGGGTGGCTACACCTTC.

This clonotype is judged medium-sized. This chain connects TRBV19 to TRBJ1-4, with TRBD1 as a possible D gene (5 bases). V was shortened by 1 base and J by 0 bases, with 6 bases between the two germline ends. CDR3 length equals 15 residues. The germline CDR1 and CDR2 sequences are LNHDA and SQIVND (reference sequence). In DNA, the CDR3 is TGTGCCAGTAGTATAGGGGGGACAACTAATGAAAAACTGTTTTTT. Protein: CASSIGGTTNEKLFF. Full variable domain (remainder filled in from reference TRBV19 and TRBJ1-4): DGGITQSPKYLFRKEGQNVTLSCEQNLNHDAMYWYRQDPGQGLRLIYYSQIVNDFQKGDIAEGYSVSREKKESFPLTVTSAQKNPTAFYLCASSIGGTTNEKLFFGSGTQLSVL.

The chain uses TRBV6-1 and TRBJ2-3, with 9 bases that match TRBD2. Trimming at V came to 1 base and at J to 6 bases, leaving 2 bases not matched to a gene. The germline gives CDR1 MNHNS, CDR2 SASEGT. This CDR3 is 14 amino acids long. CDR3 loop: CASSEVAGADTQYF. The CDR3 DNA reads as TGTGCCAGCAGTGAAGTAGCGGGGGCTGATACGCAGTATTTT.

This clonotype was counted between two and nine times. The chain combines TRBV18 with TRBJ1-4; D is perhaps TRBD1 (6 bases). The V and J ends lost 7 bases and 8 bases respectively, with 14 bases between them. This CDR3 is 13 amino acids long. Germline CDR1 reads KGHSH; CDR2 reads LQKENI. The CDR3 sequence is CASCDRSGEKLFF. CDR3 DNA: TGTGCCAGCTGTGACAGGTCCGGAGAAAAACTGTTTTTT.

V is TRBV11-3 and J is TRBJ2-2, with D possibly being TRBD2 (5 bases). Trimming pared 4 bases from V and 1 base from J, leaving 10 bases between. Germline lookup yields CDR1 SGHNT and CDR2 YENEEA. This CDR3 has 15 amino acids. CDR3 amino acids: CASSYTSQNTGELFF. The CDR3 nucleotides read TGTGCCAGCAGCTATACTAGTCAGAACACCGGGGAGCTGTTTTTT.

The chain combines TRBV7-9 with TRBJ2-5; TRBD2 aligns across 12 bases. The CDR3 spans 17 residues. Looked up from germline, CDR1 is SEHNR and CDR2 is FQNEAQ (reference sequence). V lost 3 bases and J lost 5; bases outside the gene matches: 10. The CDR3 is CASSFGTSGGQWETQYF. The CDR3, as DNA: TGTGCCAGCAGCTTCGGTACTAGCGGGGGGCAATGGGAGACCCAGTACTTC.

This clonotype was counted only a few times. The gene calls are TRBV6-1 and TRBJ1-2; unclear D gene. CDR3 length equals 11 residues. CDR1 and CDR2 (germline): MNHNS, SASEGT. V was shortened by 9 bases and J by 4 bases, with 9 bases between the two germline ends. DNA of the CDR3: TGTGCCAGTACAGAGATCTATGGCTACACCTTC. It yields the protein CASTEIYGYTF.

V gene TRBV12-3 or TRBV12-4 combines with J gene TRBJ2-5; possible D gene TRBD1, 5 bases. The V gene lost 5 bases and the J gene lost 2 bases, with 9 bases spanning the gap. This CDR3 contains 13 residues. CDR3 DNA: TGTGCCAGCAGTCCCCCAGGGCAAGAGACCCAGTACTTC. Protein: CASSPPGQETQYF.

This clonotype is termed medium-sized (0.01 to 0.1%). The CDR3 coding sequence is TGCAGCGCTGGGAGGTTAGCGGAAGAGACCCAGTACTTC. Translation: CSAGRLAEETQYF. This rearrangement joins TRBV29-1 to TRBJ2-5; perhaps TRBD2 as D (6 bases). Germline V gene sequence: CDR1 SQVTM, CDR2 ANQGSEA. V was pared by 7 bases and J by 3 bases, with 15 bases between. The CDR3 runs 13 residues.

The V and J genes are TRBV5-1 and TRBJ2-3; no clear D. Between the trimmed V and J ends, which lost 1 base and 0 bases, there was a span of 6 bases. Germline loops: CDR1 SGHRS, CDR2 YFSETQ. The CDR3 contains 14 residues. CDR3 DNA: TGCGCCAGCAGCTTGCTTGACAGCACAGATACGCAGTATTTT. Translation: CASSLLDSTDTQYF.

This chain joins TRBV6-6 and TRBJ1-1; D gene uncertain. CDR1 MNHNY and CDR2 SVGAGI come from the germline V gene (reference sequence). This CDR3 is 14 amino acids long. V was shortened by 6 bases and J by 4 bases, with 15 bases between the two germline ends. CDR3 loop: CASSLGREGTEAFF. In DNA form, the CDR3 reads TGTGCCAGCAGCTTAGGACGGGAGGGCACTGAAGCTTTCTTT.

This clonotype was seen more than once but under ten times. This sequence joins TRBV18 and TRBJ1-1; weak D call: TRBD1 (6 bases). Trimming left V 3 bases short and J 0 bases short, with 11 bases between. This CDR3 region has 15 residues. Germline V gene data show CDR1 as KGHSH and CDR2 as LQKENI. The CDR3 DNA reads as TGTGCCAGCTCACCGGACAGACGGTTGAACACTGAAGCTTTCTTT. Its translation is CASSPDRRLNTEAFF.